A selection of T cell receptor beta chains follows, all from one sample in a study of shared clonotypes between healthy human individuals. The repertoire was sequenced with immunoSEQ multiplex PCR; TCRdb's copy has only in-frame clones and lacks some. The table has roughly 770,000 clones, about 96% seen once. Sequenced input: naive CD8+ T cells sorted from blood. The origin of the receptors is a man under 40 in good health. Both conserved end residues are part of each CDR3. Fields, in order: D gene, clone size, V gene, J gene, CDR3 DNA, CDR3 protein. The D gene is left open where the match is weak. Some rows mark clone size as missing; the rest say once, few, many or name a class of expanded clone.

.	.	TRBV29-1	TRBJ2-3	TGCAGCGCATCAAGCGGAGTCACAGATACGCAGTATTTT	CSASSGVTDTQYF
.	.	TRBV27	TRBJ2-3	TGTGCCAGCAGTTTGACGGCTACTACTAGCACAGATACGCAGTATTTT	CASSLTATTSTDTQYF
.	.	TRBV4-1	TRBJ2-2	TGCGCCAGCACTCTAGCGTTGAACACCGGGGAGCTGTTTTTT	CASTLALNTGELFF
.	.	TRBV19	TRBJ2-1	TGTGCCAGTAGTCCGGAAAACTACAATGAGCAGTTCTTC	CASSPENYNEQFF
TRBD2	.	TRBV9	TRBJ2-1	TGTGCCAGCACCACTCCACCGGGAGGGCCTGAAAATGAGCAGTTCTTC	CASTTPPGGPENEQFF
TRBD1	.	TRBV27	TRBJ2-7	TGTGCCAGCAGTAGGACAGGGGACTACGAGCAGTACTTC	CASSRTGDYEQYF
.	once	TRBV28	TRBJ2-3	TGTGCCAGCAGTTTTATCGGGAACCTCACAGATACGCAGTATTTT	CASSFIGNLTDTQYF
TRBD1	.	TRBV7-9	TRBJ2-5	TGTGCCAGCAGCCCATACAGGGGCGAACGGGAGACCCAGTACTTC	CASSPYRGERETQYF
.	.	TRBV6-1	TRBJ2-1	TGTGCCAGCAGTAGGCTTGAGCAGTTCTTC	CASSRLEQFF
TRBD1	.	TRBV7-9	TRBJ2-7	TGTGCCAGCAGCTTAGAGGACAGGGACTACGAGCAGTACTTC	CASSLEDRDYEQYF
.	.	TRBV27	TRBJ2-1	TGTGCCAGCAGTTTACTAGGACAACGGGAGCAGTTCTTC	CASSLLGQREQFF
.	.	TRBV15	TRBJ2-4	TGTGCCACCAGCAGAGATATGGCTAGCGCGGCCAAAAACATTCAGTACTTC	CATSRDMASAAKNIQYF
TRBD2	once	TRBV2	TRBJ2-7	TGTGCCAGCAGTGTTTTGGCTAGCGGGAGTCTAACTTACGAGCAGTACTTC	CASSVLASGSLTYEQYF
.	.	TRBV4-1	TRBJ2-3	TGCGCCAGCAGCCAAGATTTAGGGGCCGCCACAGATACGCAGTATTTT	CASSQDLGAATDTQYF
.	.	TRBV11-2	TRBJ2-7	TGTGCCAGCAGCTTAGAACGGGGAGGGGGGCGGCACGAGCAGTACTTC	CASSLERGGGRHEQYF
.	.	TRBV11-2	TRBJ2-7	TGTGCCAGCAGCTCTGGGACATTAGACTACGAGCAGTACTTC	CASSSGTLDYEQYF
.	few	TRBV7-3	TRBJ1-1	TGTGCCAGCAGCTTATTAGGGAACACTGAAGCTTTCTTT	CASSLLGNTEAFF
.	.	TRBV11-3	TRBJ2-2	TGTGCCAGCAGCCGATCGACAATCGGGGAGCTGTTTTTT	CASSRSTIGELFF
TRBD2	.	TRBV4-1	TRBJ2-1	TGCGCCAGCAGCCAAGGCTCAGGAGCGGGAGGTCTCGGCGAGCAGTTCTTC	CASSQGSGAGGLGEQFF
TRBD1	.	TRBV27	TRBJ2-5	TGTGCCAGCAGTGAGACGACGGGACAGACGGAGACCCAGTACTTC	CASSETTGQTETQYF
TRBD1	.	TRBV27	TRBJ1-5	TGTGCCAGCAGTGAAGGGACAGGAGGCAATCAGCCCCAGCATTTT	CASSEGTGGNQPQHF
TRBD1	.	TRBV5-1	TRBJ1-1	TGCGCCAGCAGCTTTACAGGGGACGGCGGCACTGAAGCTTTCTTT	CASSFTGDGGTEAFF
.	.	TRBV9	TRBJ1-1	TGTGCCAGCAGCGAGGGGGACTTTGGGACTGAAGCTTTCTTT	CASSEGDFGTEAFF
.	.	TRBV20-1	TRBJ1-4	TGCAGCGTCGAAAAACTGTTTTTT	CSVEKLFF